These 23 T cell receptor beta chains share one sample of origin, sequenced in a study. TCRdb analysed the 5' RACE reads with MiXCR anew, one entry per CDR3 protein. There are tens of thousands of distinct CDR3 sequences in the sample; 20% to 25% occur only once, and more than 2.5% lies in the top ten. The sample consisted of memory CD4+ T cells sorted from a lymph node. The subset was: memory CD4+ T cells, CD4+CD45RO+CD25-. All receptors derive from a female donor with breast cancer.

This chain links TRBV12-3 or TRBV12-4 with TRBJ1-1; perhaps TRBD1 as D (5 bases). The CDR3 contains 13 residues. V was cut by 8 bases and J by 7 bases, with 17 bases left in between. For the CDR3, the DNA is TGTGCCAGCGGCGGGACTCCCAGAGGTGAAGCTTTCTTT. Amino acid sequence: CASGGTPRGEAFF.

This clonotype was recorded many times. This chain joins TRBV6-6 and TRBJ2-7; the D gene is possibly TRBD1 (6 bases). The length of the CDR3 is 15 residues. V was shortened by 6 bases and J by 3 bases, with 18 bases between the two germline ends. CDR1 and CDR2 from the germline V gene are MNHNY and SVGAGI (reference sequence). The CDR3 sequence: CASSTGQSPIYEQYF. The CDR3, as DNA: TGTGCCAGCAGCACCGGACAGAGTCCTATCTACGAGCAGTACTTC.

Here the CDR3 reads CASSLGGRGTGETQYF. The CDR3 nucleotides are TGTGCCAGCAGCTTAGGGGGACGGGGAACGGGAGAGACCCAGTACTTC. The chain joins TRBV7-3 to TRBJ2-5, with D possibly called TRBD1 or TRBD2 (5 bases each). The germline V gene has CDR1 SGHTA and CDR2 FQGTGA. The CDR3 has 16 residues. V lost 2 bases to trimming and J lost 4 bases, with 17 bases between them.

The chain uses TRBV10-3 and TRBJ1-2, with 8 bases aligning to TRBD1. The trim removed 10 bases at V and 7 bases at J, leaving 14 bases unmatched. This CDR3 is 14 amino acids long. Germline loops: CDR1 ENHRY, CDR2 SYGVKD. CDR3 sequence (DNA): TGTGCCACCTCGACCTTACAGGGGGTGACTGGCTACACCTTC. This codes for CATSTLQGVTGYTF.

A few counts support this clonotype. V and J are TRBV6-1 and TRBJ2-1, with 13 bases fitting TRBD2. V gave up 6 bases and J gave up 2 bases; unmatched junction bases: 4. Germline values: CDR1 MNHNS, CDR2 SASEGT. The CDR3 spans 16 residues. The CDR3 coding sequence is TGTGCCAGCAGAAGGACTAGCGGGAGTACCTACAATGAGCAGTTCTTC. Its protein product is CASRRTSGSTYNEQFF.

This clonotype was recorded at least ten times. The chain carries TRBV5-1 and TRBJ1-2, with unresolved D. Germline V gives CDR1 SGHRS, CDR2 YFSETQ. The CDR3 contains 13 residues. The germline V and J ends were trimmed by 2 bases and 8 bases, with 13 bases remaining between them. The chain's CDR3 is CASSFEGSGGYTF. CDR3 nucleotide sequence: TGCGCCAGCAGCTTTGAGGGAAGTGGCGGCTACACCTTC.

In this sample, this clonotype turned up a few times. V gene TRBV11-3 combines with J gene TRBJ2-1, with 8 bases that match TRBD1. The CDR3 is 13 residues long. The germline CDR1 and CDR2 sequences are SGHNT and YENEEA. Trimming removed 3 bases from V and 8 bases from J; junction bases left unmatched: 3. CDR3: CASSFGQGDEQFF. The CDR3 nucleotides read TGTGCCAGCAGCTTTGGACAGGGCGATGAGCAGTTCTTC.

This chain connects TRBV6-2 or TRBV6-3 to TRBJ1-5; D uncertain. This CDR3 has 13 residues. Trimming pared 6 bases from V and 1 base from J, leaving 7 bases between. Looked up from germline, CDR1 is MNHEY and CDR2 is SVGEGT. The CDR3 DNA reads TGTGCCAGCAGGGACTTGAGCAATCAGCCCCAGCATTTT. This codes for CASRDLSNQPQHF.

This clonotype turned up a few times. The rearrangement joins TRBV11-1 to TRBJ1-1; D remains ambiguous. CDR1 is SGHAT, CDR2 FQDESV, per germline (reference sequence). The length of the CDR3 is 13 residues. V was trimmed by 5 bases and J by 0 bases, leaving 7 bases between them. Written as DNA, the CDR3 is TGTGCCAGCAGCCCAAATTTGAACACTGAAGCTTTCTTT. Translating gives CASSPNLNTEAFF.

The chain joins TRBV19 to TRBJ2-7, with a possible D match to TRBD2 (7 bases). V was pared by 6 bases and J by 4 bases, with 25 bases between. The germline gives CDR1 LNHDA, CDR2 SQIVND (reference sequence). This CDR3 is 17 amino acids long. DNA of the CDR3: TGTGCCAGTAGCCCGGGGAGGGGGTTGGCACGTTCGTACGAGCAGTACTTC. It yields the protein CASSPGRGLARSYEQYF.

The V gene is TRBV5-1, the J gene TRBJ1-2; 7 positions agree with TRBD1. Germline assignment: CDR1 SGHRS and CDR2 YFSETQ. This CDR3 contains 15 residues. V lost 2 bases, J lost 2 bases, and 6 bases stayed unmatched. Written as DNA, the CDR3 is TGCGCCAGCAGCTTAACGACAGGGAGGAACTATGGCTACACCTTC. As protein: CASSLTTGRNYGYTF.

This clonotype has just a few counts. The gene calls are TRBV3-1 and TRBJ2-4; 7 bases agree with TRBD1. In germline, CDR1 is LGHDT, CDR2 YNNKEL (reference sequence). The trim removed 4 bases at V and 7 bases at J, leaving 7 bases unmatched. The CDR3 covers 14 residues. The CDR3 coding sequence is TGTGCCAGCAGCCGAAGAGGGGGCAAGAACATTCAGTACTTC. Translating gives CASSRRGGKNIQYF.

There are many counts of this clonotype. The chain links TRBV20-1 to TRBJ1-2; possible D gene TRBD1, 5 bases. This CDR3 has 11 residues. Trimming cost V 3 bases and J 8 bases, with 10 bases left between them. Germline V gives CDR1 DFQATT, CDR2 SNEGSKA (reference sequence). DNA of the CDR3: TGCAGTGCTAGTACCGGGGGAGGCTACACCTTC. Translation: CSASTGGGYTF.

This chain connects TRBV5-6 to TRBJ1-1, with D unresolved. CDR1 and CDR2 (germline): SGHDT, YYEEEE. Between the trimmed V and J ends, which lost 2 bases and 6 bases, there was a span of 8 bases. The CDR3 is 12 amino acids. This CDR3 reads CASSLMTAEAFF. The CDR3 DNA sequence: TGTGCCAGCAGCTTAATGACGGCTGAAGCTTTCTTT.

In this sample, this clonotype turned up a few times. This sequence joins TRBV7-2 and TRBJ1-1; D perhaps matches TRBD1 (5 bases). The CDR3 runs 16 residues. CDR1 SGHTA and CDR2 FQGNSA come from the germline V gene. V dropped 5 bases and J dropped 0 bases, with 16 bases sitting between them. CDR3 protein: CASSPQWGRMNTEAFF. CDR3 nucleotide sequence: TGTGCCAGCAGCCCCCAGTGGGGCAGAATGAACACTGAAGCTTTCTTT.

In this sample, this clonotype turned up many times. The chain combines TRBV4-3 with TRBJ2-3; tentative D call: TRBD2 (6 bases). The CDR3 has 18 residues. The V gene's germline CDR1 is LGHNA and CDR2 YSLEER. Deletions cut 3 bases from V and 2 bases from J, with 21 bases between. The CDR3 spells CASSHSYSGRWDTDTQYF. In DNA form, the CDR3 reads TGCGCCAGCAGCCATTCCTACAGTGGGAGGTGGGACACAGATACGCAGTATTTT.

This clonotype was found many times. The chain joins TRBV5-1 to TRBJ1-1; possibly TRBD1 for D (6 bases). The germline CDR1 and CDR2 sequences are SGHRS and YFSETQ. The CDR3 loop spans 15 amino acids. Trimming removed 6 bases at V and 0 bases at J, with 15 bases between. The CDR3 loop is CASNRDWDMNTEAFF. CDR3 nucleotides: TGCGCCAGCAACAGGGATTGGGACATGAACACTGAAGCTTTCTTT.

This clonotype was counted ten times or more. V is TRBV7-2 and J is TRBJ2-1; unclear D gene. Germline V CDR1 and CDR2: SGHTA, FQGNSA. This CDR3 is built from 13 residues. The V end lost 1 base, the J end lost 4 bases, and 5 bases lay between the germline ends. CDR3 residues: CASSLGRYNEQFF. The DNA of the CDR3 is TGTGCCAGCAGCTTAGGGCGATACAATGAGCAGTTCTTC.

A word on this clonotype: Since no conserved phenylalanine or tryptophan closes the CDR3, a read error is the likely cause. The gene calls are TRBV12-3 or TRBV12-4 and TRBJ2-2; 8 bases align to TRBD1. This CDR3 contains 14 residues. CDR3 amino acids: CATTRTGNAGELFV. The CDR3, as DNA: TGTGCCACCACACGGACAGGGAACGCCGGGGAGCTGTTTGTT.

This clonotype was seen ten or more times. J is TRBJ1-2 and V is TRBV12-3 or TRBV12-4; D possibly corresponds to TRBD1 (6 bases). The ends were cut back, 5 bases at V and 8 bases at J, with 21 bases in the middle. There are 15 residues in the CDR3. The CDR3, as DNA: TGTGCCAGCAGTCTAAAAACAGGGCCCCGAGGAGGCTACACCTTC. It encodes CASSLKTGPRGGYTF.

The V call is TRBV11-2, the J call TRBJ1-2; tentatively, D is TRBD1 (5 bases). From germline, CDR1 is SGHAT and CDR2 FQNNGV. V was pared by 1 base and J by 6 bases, with 12 bases between. This CDR3 is 14 amino acids long. The CDR3 region has the DNA TGTGCCAGCAGCTTAGCCCAGGGTGCGGATGGCTACACCTTC. Amino acid sequence: CASSLAQGADGYTF.

This clonotype occurred a few times. This chain joins TRBV28 and TRBJ2-7; 7 bases fit TRBD1. This CDR3 comprises 13 residues. CDR1 MDHEN and CDR2 SYDVKM come from the germline V gene. V gave up 6 bases and J gave up 3 bases; unmatched junction bases: 5. The CDR3 nucleotides read TGTGCCAGCAGCCCGGGACAGAACTACGAGCAGTACTTC. This codes for CASSPGQNYEQYF.

V gene TRBV20-1 combines with J gene TRBJ1-5; possibly TRBD1 for D (6 bases). This CDR3 comprises 15 residues. Germline lookup yields CDR1 DFQATT and CDR2 SNEGSKA (reference sequence). Between the trimmed V and J ends, which lost 3 bases and 0 bases, there was a span of 12 bases. CDR3 residues: CSARYRDISNQPQHF. CDR3 DNA: TGCAGTGCTAGGTACAGGGATATTAGCAATCAGCCCCAGCATTTT.